Only one count was recorded for the clone carrying this T cell receptor (beta chain). Its specificity is unknown. This sample is part of a study of STAT5B mutations in CD4+ large granular lymphocyte leukemia. As for the study in general: Healthy donors showed HLA-associated enrichment of the CDR3 'QG' motif. The study, taken as a whole, reports: Patient CD4-sorted repertoires looked more clonal than healthy CD4+ repertoires, even without putative leukemic clones. Approximately 25% of private leukemic clonotypes occurred rarely in other patients' non-leukemic repertoires. 8/27 top patient clones versus 2/35 control clones were TRBV06-family.

Data came from immunoSEQ multiplex PCR; TCRdb stores just in-frame clones and leaves some out. The sample includes around 29,000 clones, around 72% of them seen just once. This CDR3 has 18 residues. The V gene lost 2 bases and the J gene lost 1 base, with 19 bases spanning the gap. Germline V gene sequence: CDR1 SNHLY, CDR2 FYNNEI. The material sequenced was CD4+ T cells from blood buffy coats. This chain connects TRBV2 to TRBJ2-3, with D possibly matching TRBD2 (5 bases). The receptor's source is a human donor in good health. CDR3 region: CASSELSAPDSGTDTQYF. The CDR3 DNA sequence: TGTGCCAGCAGTGAACTTAGTGCACCAGATAGCGGCACAGATACGCAGTATTTT.